The 20 T cell receptor beta chains below were found in one sample sequenced in a study of vaccination and CD4 T cells after COVID-19. Treatment in this sample: roughly 11-day PBMC culture with coronavirus spike peptide pools or control peptides (ViraFEST assay). What these receptors recognize is not known. At the Johns Hopkins FTIC core, DNA taken from cultured CD4+ T cells was sequenced by way of the Oncomine TCR Beta short-read assay. TCRdb ran MiXCR on the PCR reads and lists one entry per CDR3 protein. The data hold tens of thousands of distinct CDR3 sequences, with around 50% observed a single time. The input for sequencing was CD4+ T cells from blood, cultured in vitro, taken before SARS-CoV-2 vaccination. Every receptor here comes from a human donor who received a COVID-19 vaccine.

The chain carries TRBV15 and TRBJ2-5; 7 bases match TRBD1. CDR3 length: 18 amino acids. Germline V CDR1 and CDR2: LNHNV, YYDKDF (reference sequence). V gave up 0 bases and J gave up 5 bases; unmatched junction bases: 15. The CDR3 reads CATSRDQRTGDPPETQYF. The DNA for the CDR3 is TGTGCCACCAGCAGAGATCAACGAACAGGGGACCCCCCGGAGACCCAGTACTTC.

The sample holds a few counts of this clonotype. This chain uses TRBV11-2 with TRBJ2-5; TRBD1 is a possible D gene (5 bases). CDR1 is SGHAT and CDR2 is FQNNGV in the germline V gene. The CDR3 totals 13 residues. V lost 5 bases, J lost 2 bases, and 9 bases lay in between. This CDR3 reads CASSQQVQETQYF. The CDR3 DNA sequence: TGTGCCAGCAGCCAACAGGTACAAGAGACCCAGTACTTC.

The chain employs TRBV20-1 and TRBJ2-3, with TRBD2 matching over 10 bases. This CDR3 is 17 amino acids long. The trim removed 5 bases at V and 2 bases at J, leaving 13 bases unmatched. Looked up from germline, CDR1 is DFQATT and CDR2 is SNEGSKA (reference sequence). The CDR3 sequence: CSAATPLAGEATDTQYF. The CDR3 bases are TGCAGTGCTGCCACACCTCTAGCGGGGGAAGCCACAGATACGCAGTATTTT.

The chain joins TRBV5-1 to TRBJ2-3, with D hard to call. V was cut by 4 bases and J by 6 bases, with 12 bases left in between. CDR1 and CDR2 from the germline V gene are SGHRS and YFSETQ. This CDR3 is built from 13 residues. This chain's CDR3 is CASSRGSADTQYF. In nucleotides, the CDR3 is TGCGCCAGCAGCCGAGGCAGTGCGGATACGCAGTATTTT.

This clonotype has only one observation. This chain connects TRBV6-1 to TRBJ1-3, with 7 nucleotides matching TRBD1. The CDR3 length is 16 residues. The V gene end was trimmed by 5 bases and the J gene end by 0 bases; junction bases not matched to a gene: 7. Germline values: CDR1 MNHNS, CDR2 SASEGT. The CDR3 loop reads CASSRETGASGNTIYF. CDR3 nucleotides: TGTGCCAGCAGTAGAGAAACAGGGGCCTCTGGAAACACCATATATTTT.

This chain links TRBV20-1 with TRBJ1-4; D ambiguous. CDR3 size: 15 residues. Germline V gene sequence: CDR1 DFQATT, CDR2 SNEGSKA (reference sequence). Trimming cost V 1 base and J 0 bases, with 9 bases left between them. The CDR3 reads CSARASRTTNEKLFF. For the CDR3, the DNA is TGCAGTGCTAGAGCATCGCGGACAACTAATGAAAAACTGTTTTTT.

J is TRBJ2-7 and V is TRBV6-5; 13 bases align to TRBD2. The germline V gene has CDR1 MNHEY and CDR2 SVGAGI. V shed 0 bases and J 8 bases; nucleotides not matched to a gene: 13. The CDR3 is 18 amino acids. The CDR3 loop is CASSYSTSGGSARTKQYF. CDR3 coding DNA: TGTGCCAGCAGTTACTCGACTAGCGGGGGGTCCGCACGAACGAAGCAGTACTTC.

This clonotype showed up just a few times. V gene TRBV6-1 combines with J gene TRBJ2-2; 11 bases are shared with TRBD1. With 7 bases clipped from V and 5 bases from J, the junction kept 9 bases outside the gene matches. The CDR3 runs to 16 residues. The germline V gene has CDR1 MNHNS and CDR2 SASEGT. The CDR3 DNA reads TGTGCCAGCATCGACGGACAGGGGGCCGGAACCGGGGAGCTGTTTTTT. As protein: CASIDGQGAGTGELFF.

The chain joins TRBV7-9 to TRBJ1-6; D is unclear. Trimming took 8 bases from V and 7 from J, leaving 9 bases between them. This CDR3 has 12 residues. Germline CDR1 SEHNR, CDR2 FQNEAQ (reference sequence). CDR3 amino acids: CASGIENSPLHF. The DNA of the CDR3 is TGTGCCAGCGGGATTGAGAATTCACCCCTCCACTTT.

This clonotype was counted between two and nine times. V usage is TRBV6-1 and J usage is TRBJ1-2; D might be TRBD1 (6 bases). Germline values: CDR1 MNHNS, CDR2 SASEGT. The CDR3 consists of 15 residues. The germline V and J ends were trimmed by 4 bases and 1 base, with 13 bases remaining between them. The CDR3 loop reads CASSAHRASNYGYTF. DNA of the CDR3: TGTGCCAGCAGTGCCCACAGGGCGAGTAACTATGGCTACACCTTC.

This chain connects TRBV28 to TRBJ2-3; unclear D gene. Germline V gives CDR1 MDHEN, CDR2 SYDVKM. This CDR3 region has 13 residues. Trimming shortened V by 6 bases and J by 4 bases, and 11 bases separated the two germline ends. The CDR3 sequence is CASRAPRADTQYF. In DNA form, the CDR3 reads TGTGCCAGCAGGGCACCTAGGGCAGATACGCAGTATTTT.

The V gene is TRBV29-1, the J gene TRBJ2-2; the D is unclear. The CDR3 spans 14 residues. Trimming pared 3 bases from V and 6 bases from J, leaving 14 bases between. Germline V lookup: CDR1 SQVTM, CDR2 ANQGSEA. The CDR3 DNA reads as TGCAGCGTTGAGCGTGATGCCGGTGCCGGGGAGCTGTTTTTT. This sequence encodes CSVERDAGAGELFF.

The chain couples TRBV2 to TRBJ1-4, with 7 bases identical to TRBD1. After removal of 8 bases from V and 5 bases from J, the junction contained 5 bases not matched to a gene. Germline values: CDR1 SNHLY, CDR2 FYNNEI. The CDR3 is 13 residues long. The CDR3 DNA is TGTGCCAGCTGCGGGACAGAGAATGAAAAACTGTTTTTT. It codes for CASCGTENEKLFF.

CDR3 sequence (DNA): TGTGCCAGCACCTCGGACAGGGCTCAGCCCCAGCATTTT. Its translation is CASTSDRAQPQHF. J is TRBJ1-5 and V is TRBV7-9; 8 nucleotides agree with TRBD1. J gave up 6 bases and V 7 bases, and 5 bases lay outside the gene matches. This CDR3 spans 13 amino acids. Germline V gene data show CDR1 as SEHNR and CDR2 as FQNEAQ (reference sequence).

Points on this clonotype: Possible read error: a much larger clone is one base away. The rearrangement joins TRBV7-9 to TRBJ1-2; D is perhaps TRBD1 (5 bases). V lost 5 bases and J 4 bases, leaving 11 bases between the germline ends. Germline CDR1 and CDR2: SEHNR and FQNEAQ (reference sequence). This CDR3 is built from 13 residues. The CDR3 here is CASSPRVSYGYTF. The CDR3 region has the DNA TGTGCCAGCAGCCCCAGGGTTAGCTATGGCTACACCTTC. The full variable domain, completed using reference TRBV7-9 and TRBJ1-2, is DTGVSQNPRHKITKRGQNVTFRCDPISEHNRLYWYRQTLGQGPEFLTYFQNEAQLEKSRLLSDRFSAERPKGSFSTLEIQRTEQGDSAMYLCASSPRVSYGYTFGSGTRLTVV.

This chain connects TRBV6-1 to TRBJ2-2, with D possibly TRBD1 on 5 matching bases. Germline V gene data show CDR1 as MNHNS and CDR2 as SASEGT. CDR3 length: 15 residues. Trimming stripped 7 bases from V and 5 bases from J, with 17 bases between. CDR3 amino acids: CASTPLTATTGELFF. The CDR3, as DNA: TGTGCCAGCACCCCGCTGACAGCGACTACCGGGGAGCTGTTTTTT.

The CDR3 DNA reads TGTGCCAGCAGTCCTAGACAGGGGAATAATTCACCCCTCCACTTT. Translated, it gives CASSPRQGNNSPLHF. The chain employs TRBV2 and TRBJ1-6; 8 nucleotides agree with TRBD1. The CDR3 extends over 15 amino acids. J lost 5 bases, V lost 5 bases, and 5 bases had no gene match. CDR1 is SNHLY, CDR2 FYNNEI, per germline.

This clonotype appeared a few times. The chain has TRBV20-1 and TRBJ2-7; TRBD1 matches at 7 bases. The CDR3 runs 13 residues. Germline V CDR1 and CDR2: DFQATT, SNEGSKA (reference sequence). The ends lost 3 bases at V and 6 bases at J; junction bases unmatched: 8. The CDR3 is CSASHANRGEQYF. The DNA for the CDR3 is TGCAGTGCTAGCCACGCCAACAGGGGCGAGCAGTACTTC.

The CDR3 sequence: CSATRAGGLYNEQFF. The CDR3 DNA follows: TGCAGTGCTACCCGGGCGGGGGGGTTGTACAATGAGCAGTTCTTC. This chain uses TRBV20-1 with TRBJ2-1, with 9 bases that match TRBD2. Trimming removed 4 bases from V and 4 bases from J; junction bases left unmatched: 8. The CDR3 length is 15 residues. Germline CDR1 reads DFQATT; CDR2 reads SNEGSKA (reference sequence).

The chain carries TRBV20-1 and TRBJ1-5; D remains unclear. CDR3 length: 14 residues. From germline, CDR1 is DFQATT and CDR2 SNEGSKA (reference sequence). V was pared by 0 bases and J by 0 bases, with 6 bases between. CDR3 protein: CSARDRDSNQPQHF. The CDR3 DNA follows: TGCAGTGCTAGAGACAGAGATAGCAATCAGCCCCAGCATTTT.